Below are 9 T cell receptor beta chains sequenced from a single sample in a study of cytomegalovirus exposure and HLA in healthy donors. 13 Jbeta primers and 60 Vbeta primers were used for the PCR. Clones were sequenced by immunoSEQ multiplex PCR, and TCRdb holds only the in-frame ones, with some missing. Altogether about 210,000 clones are present, 60% to 80% being singletons, with the ten largest covering less than 2%. Sequenced: PBMCs. The source is a male donor in good health and CMV-seronegative.

The V call is TRBV30, the J call TRBJ1-2; unclear D gene. Germline values: CDR1 GTSNPN, CDR2 SVGIG (reference sequence). Trimming shortened V by 0 bases and J by 5 bases, and 13 bases separated the two germline ends. The CDR3 runs 14 residues. The CDR3 coding sequence is TGTGCCTGGAGTGTACCGGAGAGATGGTATGGCTACACCTTC. It translates to CAWSVPERWYGYTF.

The chain recombines TRBV30 with TRBJ1-3; 9 bases match TRBD1. V shed 7 bases, J shed 3 bases, and the junction held 13 bases outside the gene matches. CDR3 length equals 16 residues. Germline CDR1 reads GTSNPN; CDR2 reads SVGIG (reference sequence). CDR3 nucleotides: TGTGCCTCGACAAGCAAGACAGGGGGATTTGGAAACACCATATATTTT. The encoded protein is CASTSKTGGFGNTIYF. The complete variable domain, with remaining parts taken from reference TRBV30 and TRBJ1-3, reads SQTIHQWPATLVQPVGSPLSLECTVEGTSNPNLYWYRQAAGRGLQLLFYSVGIGQISSEVPQNLSASRPQDRQFILSSKKLLLSDSGFYLCASTSKTGGFGNTIYFGEGSWLTVV.

This chain uses TRBV7-2 with TRBJ1-3; D gene uncertain. With 4 bases removed from V and 5 bases from J, the gap between germline ends came to 12 bases. CDR1 SGHTA and CDR2 FQGNSA come from the germline V gene. This CDR3 is 14 amino acids long. The CDR3 nucleotides are TGTGCCAGCAGCTCCCCGCCGGGGAGAAACACCATATATTTT. Translating gives CASSSPPGRNTIYF.

The chain joins TRBV4-3 to TRBJ1-2; TRBD1 agrees at 12 bases. Germline CDR1 LGHNA, CDR2 YSLEER. V shed 4 bases, J shed 7 bases, and the junction held 4 bases outside the gene matches. The CDR3 loop spans 14 amino acids. CDR3 nucleotide sequence: TGCGCCAGCAGCCCCGGGACAGGGGGCTTTGGCTACACCTTC. Translating it yields CASSPGTGGFGYTF.

The V and J genes are TRBV18 and TRBJ2-3; D unresolved. Trimming stripped 6 bases from V and 4 bases from J, with 11 bases between. The germline V gene encodes CDR1 KGHSH and CDR2 LQKENI. The CDR3 has 13 residues. CDR3 loop: CASSPPGADTQYF. CDR3 DNA sequence: TGTGCCAGCTCGCCGCCAGGCGCAGATACGCAGTATTTT.

By share, this clone ranks as medium-sized (0.01 to 0.1%). V is TRBV4-3 and J is TRBJ2-1; 9 nucleotides align to TRBD2. This CDR3 contains 15 residues. After removal of 1 base from V and 3 bases from J, the junction contained 1 base not matched to a gene. Germline V gene sequence: CDR1 LGHNA, CDR2 YSLEER. Here the CDR3 DNA reads TGCGCCAGCAGCCAAGCTAGCGGGGACTACAATGAGCAGTTCTTC. It encodes CASSQASGDYNEQFF.

This chain joins TRBV5-1 and TRBJ2-1, with 16 bases fitting TRBD2. Germline V gene sequence: CDR1 SGHRS, CDR2 YFSETQ. The CDR3 contains 18 residues. The V and J ends lost 4 bases and 9 bases, in that order; junction bases with no gene match: 13. The CDR3 coding sequence is TGCGCCAGCAGCCCGGGACTAGCGGGGGGGCGTTATAGCAGTGAGCAGTTCTTC. Amino acids: CASSPGLAGGRYSSEQFF.

This clone occurred once. Different DNA sequences within this sample yield the same CDR3. V and J are TRBV13 and TRBJ2-1; 7 nucleotides line up with TRBD2. CDR1 and CDR2 from the germline V gene are PRHDT and FYEKMQ (reference sequence). Germline trimming cut 9 bases from V and 8 bases from J; bases unmatched to any gene: 13. The CDR3 covers 14 residues. CDR3 region: CASSMTSPHYEQFF. CDR3 sequence (DNA): TGTGCCAGTAGCATGACTAGCCCACACTATGAGCAGTTCTTC.

This clone was picked up a small number of times. At the DNA level, this CDR3 is encoded by other sequences in the same sample as well. The chain carries TRBV5-1 and TRBJ1-1; TRBD1 matches 8 bases. CDR1 and CDR2 (germline): SGHRS, YFSETQ. CDR3 size: 14 residues. J was trimmed by 1 base and V by 4 bases; bases with no gene match: 3. The CDR3 loop is CASSPRGRNTEAFF. DNA for the CDR3: TGCGCCAGCAGCCCCAGGGGGCGGAACACTGAAGCTTTCTTT.